Sequencing of this TCR beta chain was carried out in a study of tumor-infiltrating lymphocytes in oesophageal squamous cell carcinoma. Germline CDR1 is SGHDT and CDR2 is YYEEEE. The CDR3 runs to 14 residues. V lost 4 bases, J lost 7 bases, and 14 bases lay in between. In TCRdb, the PCR reads were re-called with MiXCR into one record per CDR3 protein. The table includes some 16,000 distinct CDR3 sequences, 53% detected once. The source is a male donor with esophageal squamous cell carcinoma. The chain couples TRBV5-6 to TRBJ1-4; D is perhaps TRBD1 (5 bases). The sample was esophageal tumor tissue. As DNA, the CDR3 is TGTGCCAGCAGCCCCCTTTCCGGGGGTGAAAAACTGTTTTTT. This sequence encodes CASSPLSGGEKLFF.